The text below deals with one T cell receptor (beta chain). The ends lost 4 bases at V and 3 bases at J; junction bases unmatched: 13. This CDR3 spans 17 amino acids. Germline V gene sequence: CDR1 SEHNR, CDR2 FQNEAQ (reference sequence). This record belongs to a study of T-cell memory formation after mild COVID-19. Study in general: TCR clusters were mostly confined to one donor each.

TCRdb reprocessed the 5' RACE reads via MiXCR and lists one record per CDR3 protein. Found here are around 530,000 distinct CDR3 sequences, roughly 22% of them singletons; the top ten hold approximately 8.4%. V is TRBV7-9 and J is TRBJ1-1; 8 nucleotides match TRBD1. This clonotype was obtained from an adult woman who had mild COVID-19 (a few samples of this study predate the infection). Cell type and time point are not known. The sample taken for sequencing was PBMCs or a T cell subset sorted from them (not recorded which). Written as DNA, the CDR3 is TGTGCCAGCAGCTCCTTCCCGTTAACAGGGGGTGACACTGAAGCTTTCTTT. Translating it yields CASSSFPLTGGDTEAFF.